The T cell receptor (beta chain) under discussion was sequenced for a study of blood T cell repertoires in COVID-19. Study-wide context: From the United States, Italy and Spain came samples of acute and convalescent COVID-19. Sample material is recorded as cDNA or gDNA derived from T cells, B-cell-depleted T cells, or PBMCs.

Original processing methods: Reference gene primer amplification in the assay estimated nucleated cell counts. Data came from immunoSEQ multiplex PCR; TCRdb stores just in-frame clones and leaves some out. The V and J calls and clone size are taken from that table; D and trimming were inferred from the DNA. The sample shows over 600,000 clones, 80% to 90% of them seen only once. The V gene's germline CDR1 is MRHNA and CDR2 SNTAGT. Trimming shortened V by 2 bases and J by 7 bases, and 14 bases separated the two germline ends. CDR3 length equals 14 residues. This clone has a handful of counts. Sequencing input: peripheral blood. The receptor's source is a woman between 18 and 29 years old with acute or convalescent COVID-19. The chain recombines TRBV6-4 with TRBJ1-2; D unclear. This CDR3 reads CASSDGGTTGGYTF. DNA for the CDR3: TGTGCCAGCAGTGACGGCGGAACGACGGGTGGCTACACCTTC.